This note documents a single T cell receptor (beta chain) sequence. What it recognizes is unknown. The source of the sample is a study of T cell responses to AZD1222 COVID-19 vaccine. Broader study findings: White British donors predominated, females outnumbered males, and clonal diversity was possibly underestimated. With dominance at 160-218 and 743-854, vaccine-associated CD4 TCRs spanned spike. Once two AZD1222 doses were given, Spike-specific TCR breadth and depth went up.

Libraries were prepared by immunoSEQ multiplex PCR; TCRdb keeps only in-frame clonotypes and omits some of them. The table has about 120,000 clones, around 88% seen once. Sequenced material: peripheral blood, taken on day 0 of AZD1222 vaccination. This clonotype was sampled from an adult in good health.

CDR3 bases: TGTGCCAGCTCACAAGGACAGGGAAGAGGGGTGAACACTGAAGCTTTCTTT. Protein: CASSQGQGRGVNTEAFF. The rearrangement joins TRBV18 to TRBJ1-1; TRBD1 aligns across 8 bases. CDR3 length: 17 residues. Germline lookup yields CDR1 KGHSH and CDR2 LQKENI. Trimming cost V 4 bases and J 0 bases; bases outside gene matches: 10.